Listed here are 17 T cell receptor beta chains from one sample, sequenced in a study of naive and memory T cell subsets. Both TRBC1 and TRBC2 were covered by a beta constant-region primer of two equimolar oligonucleotides. The ligated cDNA underwent four PCR rounds using SP2 and nested alpha and beta constant-region primers. TCRdb called the UMI-ligation and nested PCR reads again in MiXCR, with one record for every CDR3 protein. Seen here are roughly 150,000 distinct CDR3 sequences, approximately 21% observed once, and the top ten hold about 0.57%. Antigen specificity for these receptors is unknown. Whole-study results and caveats: Especially in CD8 cells, naive repertoires contained a few larger clonotypes, possibly CD45RA-re-expressing memory cells.

Sequencing was performed on naive CD8+ T cells from blood. Receptors originate from a human donor in good health.

In its sample, this clonotype was seen once. This is likely a read error, given that the CDR3 carries no conserved phenylalanine or tryptophan at its end. This sequence joins TRBV12-3 or TRBV12-4 and TRBJ2-3, with D unclear. The CDR3 runs 16 residues. Trimming stripped 3 bases from V and 11 bases from J, with 24 bases between. Here the CDR3 DNA reads TGTGCCAGCAGTTTTGTTGGGATTTGGGAAAAACATGGGCAGTATTTG. Translated: CASSFVGIWEKHGQYL.

This clonotype was counted only a few times. The V and J genes are TRBV7-9 and TRBJ2-2; D is possibly TRBD1 (7 bases). Germline V gives CDR1 SEHNR, CDR2 FQNEAQ (reference sequence). Between the trimmed V and J ends, which lost 4 bases and 6 bases, there was a span of 12 bases. This CDR3 region has 14 residues. CDR3 coding DNA: TGTGCCAGCAGCTCCTCCAGGGGGGCCGGGGAGCTGTTTTTT. It encodes CASSSSRGAGELFF.

This clonotype was seen a few times. The rearrangement links TRBV7-9 to TRBJ2-7; D not certain. The germline V gene encodes CDR1 SEHNR and CDR2 FQNEAQ (reference sequence). This CDR3 is built from 12 residues. V was clipped by 0 bases and J by 6 bases, with 6 bases between them. The CDR3 loop is CASSLAQTEQYF. As DNA, the CDR3 is TGTGCCAGCAGCTTAGCGCAAACCGAGCAGTACTTC.

CDR3 amino acids: CASSLWADEQYF. Here the CDR3 DNA reads TGTGCCAGCAGCTTATGGGCCGACGAGCAGTACTTC. J is TRBJ2-7 and V is TRBV7-9; D not certain. The CDR3 is made up of 12 amino acids. Germline CDR1 is SEHNR and CDR2 is FQNEAQ (reference sequence). With 2 bases removed from V and 5 bases from J, the gap between germline ends came to 7 bases. Filled out from reference TRBV7-9 and TRBJ2-7, the complete variable domain reads DTGVSQNPRHKITKRGQNVTFRCDPISEHNRLYWYRQTLGQGPEFLTYFQNEAQLEKSRLLSDRFSAERPKGSFSTLEIQRTEQGDSAMYLCASSLWADEQYFGPGTRLTVT.

This clonotype came up a few times. The rearrangement links TRBV30 to TRBJ2-7, with D hard to call. Per the germline V gene, CDR1 is GTSNPN and CDR2 is SVGIG (reference sequence). Trimming took 5 bases from V and 5 from J, leaving 10 bases between them. This CDR3 spans 11 amino acids. CDR3 sequence: CAWVRSDEQYF. The CDR3 bases are TGTGCCTGGGTAAGGTCTGACGAGCAGTACTTC. Based on the CDR3 plus reference TRBV30 and TRBJ2-7, the full variable domain is SQTIHQWPATLVQPVGSPLSLECTVEGTSNPNLYWYRQAAGRGLQLLFYSVGIGQISSEVPQNLSASRPQDRQFILSSKKLLLSDSGFYLCAWVRSDEQYFGPGTRLTVT.

This clonotype was seen a few times. The genes are TRBV7-8 and TRBJ2-1, with D possibly TRBD2 on 6 matching bases. This CDR3 comprises 17 residues. Trimming pared 1 base from V and 4 bases from J, leaving 17 bases between. The germline V gene has CDR1 SGHVS and CDR2 FQNEAQ. CDR3 nucleotide sequence: TGTGCCAGCAGCTTAGGCCGGACTACTACTTATTACAATGAGCAGTTCTTC. This translates into CASSLGRTTTYYNEQFF. Complete variable domain (other parts from reference TRBV7-8 and TRBJ2-1): GAGVSQSPRYKVAKRGQDVALRCDPISGHVSLFWYQQALGQGPEFLTYFQNEAQLDKSGLPSDRFFAERPEGSVSTLKIQRTQQEDSAVYLCASSLGRTTTYYNEQFFGPGTRLTVL.

This clonotype was picked up a small number of times. The chain uses TRBV28 and TRBJ2-7; D is perhaps TRBD1 or TRBD2 (5 bases each). Trimming removed 0 bases at V and 0 bases at J, with 12 bases between. Germline CDR1 and CDR2: MDHEN and SYDVKM. The CDR3 has 16 residues. CDR3 sequence reads: CASSLWGTHHSYEQYF. In nucleotides, the CDR3 is TGTGCCAGCAGTTTATGGGGGACCCACCACTCCTACGAGCAGTACTTC.

The chain joins TRBV19 to TRBJ1-1; no firm D call. CDR1 is LNHDA, CDR2 SQIVND, per germline (reference sequence). Trimming left V 4 bases short and J 3 bases short, with 15 bases between. This CDR3 is 15 amino acids long. The CDR3 region has the DNA TGTGCCAGTAGTAGTCTGAACTCCGGGGACACTGAAGCTTTCTTT. Translating gives CASSSLNSGDTEAFF.

V and J are TRBV11-1 and TRBJ2-1; D ambiguous. Germline CDR1 SGHAT, CDR2 FQDESV (reference sequence). The CDR3 consists of 14 residues. Deletions cut 5 bases from V and 6 bases from J, with 14 bases between. This chain's CDR3 is CASSRLGYGNEQFF. The CDR3 DNA reads TGTGCCAGCAGCAGACTGGGCTATGGCAATGAGCAGTTCTTC.

This clonotype showed up just a few times. V gene TRBV4-1 combines with J gene TRBJ2-2; TRBD1 aligns across 7 bases. V shed 0 bases and J 4 bases; nucleotides not matched to a gene: 5. From germline, CDR1 is MGHRA and CDR2 YSYEKL. This CDR3 has 16 residues. CDR3 sequence (DNA): TGCGCCAGCAGCCAAGATATTCCAGGGGGCACCGGGGAGCTGTTTTTT. Its protein product is CASSQDIPGGTGELFF.

This clonotype came up a few times. V is TRBV29-1 and J is TRBJ2-7; 9 positions agree with TRBD1. V lost 1 base, J lost 4 bases, and 2 bases stayed unmatched. The CDR3 loop spans 13 amino acids. CDR1 is SQVTM, CDR2 ANQGSEA, per germline. CDR3 loop: CSVEAGTGYEQYF. CDR3 nucleotides: TGCAGCGTTGAAGCCGGGACAGGGTACGAGCAGTACTTC.

The chain employs TRBV12-3 or TRBV12-4 and TRBJ2-7; 11 bases map to TRBD2. The J segment lost 4 bases and the V segment lost 7 bases, leaving 6 bases of the junction unmatched. The CDR3 extends over 14 amino acids. The CDR3 is CASTQTSGAYEQYF. For the CDR3, the DNA is TGTGCCAGCACCCAGACTAGCGGGGCTTACGAGCAGTACTTC.

The genes are TRBV5-1 and TRBJ1-2; D is unresolved. Trimming left V 0 bases short and J 5 bases short, with 8 bases between. The CDR3 consists of 13 residues. Germline CDR1 is SGHRS and CDR2 is YFSETQ. The chain's CDR3 is CASSLGERYGYTF. Written as DNA, the CDR3 is TGCGCCAGCAGCTTGGGCGAGCGATATGGCTACACCTTC.

This clonotype was seen a handful of times. One end of the junction is discordant with germline, which a read error may explain. CDR3 region: CASSSLDLTLNF. The CDR3 nucleotides are TGTGCCAGCAGTTCCTTGGACCTGACCCTAAATTTT. The chain carries TRBV28 and TRBJ1-4; D gene unclear. This CDR3 is built from 12 residues. The germline CDR1 and CDR2 sequences are MDHEN and SYDVKM.

This clonotype has a single count. In DNA, the CDR3 is TGTGCCAGCAGGCCGGTACAGGGTGGGGATAGCAATCAGCCCCAGCATTTT. This encodes CASRPVQGGDSNQPQHF. J is TRBJ1-5 and V is TRBV28, with D perhaps TRBD1 (6 bases). The CDR3 spans 17 residues. Trimming removed 6 bases at V and 0 bases at J, with 18 bases between. The germline CDR1 and CDR2 sequences are MDHEN and SYDVKM. The full variable domain, its missing parts supplied by reference TRBV28 and TRBJ1-5, is DVKVTQSSRYLVKRTGEKVFLECVQDMDHENMFWYRQDPGLGLRLIYFSYDVKMKEKGDIPEGYSVSREKKERFSLILESASTNQTSMYLCASRPVQGGDSNQPQHFGDGTRLSIL.

This clonotype was observed a handful of times. The chain is built from TRBV9 and TRBJ2-7, with 11 bases aligning to TRBD2. CDR3 size: 15 residues. V shed 3 bases and J 2 bases; nucleotides not matched to a gene: 4. CDR1 and CDR2 from the germline V gene are SGDLS and YYNGEE. DNA for the CDR3: TGTGCCAGCAGCGGCGGGACTAGCGGTACCTACGAGCAGTACTTC. Amino acid sequence: CASSGGTSGTYEQYF.

This clonotype has at least ten counts. The chain couples TRBV7-6 to TRBJ2-1; no clear D. CDR1 and CDR2 from the germline V gene are SGHVS and FNYEAQ. The CDR3 is made up of 14 amino acids. Deletions cut 2 bases from V and 1 base from J, with 6 bases between. CDR3 in amino acids: CASSLTSSYNEQFF. The CDR3 DNA sequence: TGTGCCAGCAGCTTAACATCGTCCTACAATGAGCAGTTCTTC.